Sequencing of this TCR beta chain was carried out in a study of long-term antiretroviral therapy in people with HIV. Survey level was the resolution at which the v3.0 immunoSEQ assay ran. Using immunoSEQ multiplex PCR, the repertoire was profiled, and TCRdb retains in-frame clones only, with some absent. The repertoire consists of more than 15,000 clones, with under 85% occurring once and the leading ten covering roughly 10%. J was trimmed by 7 bases and V by 5 bases; bases with no gene match: 4. From germline, CDR1 is MNHEY and CDR2 SVGAGI. The CDR3 has 15 amino acids. The chain employs TRBV6-5 and TRBJ2-1, with TRBD2 identical over 14 bases. The material was unsorted PBMCs, obtained 2.3 years after starting antiretroviral therapy. The source of this sequence is a middle-aged woman with HIV. CDR3 bases: TGTGCCAGCAGTCGCAGGACTAGCGGGAGGAATGAGCAGTTCTTC. Protein sequence: CASSRRTSGRNEQFF.